The T cell receptor beta chain under discussion was sequenced for a study of blood T cell repertoires in COVID-19. Study at large: The cDNA or gDNA used as material had been derived from T cells, B-cell-depleted T cells, or PBMCs.

Repertoires were generated with immunoSEQ multiplex PCR, while TCRdb's copy carries only in-frame clones and drops some. The data show a few hundred thousand clones, 80% to 85% seen once. This CDR3 spans 14 amino acids. V lost 6 bases and J lost 10, with 16 bases in between. Germline-derived CDR1 and CDR2 are MDHEN and SYDVKM. This TCR derives from a man between 45 and 60 years old who had recovered from COVID-19. The specimen was PBMCs or T cells enriched from blood (not recorded which). This chain joins TRBV28 and TRBJ1-6, with D perhaps matching TRBD1 (6 bases). CDR3 bases: TGTGCCAGCAGAATCAGGGAGAGGGGGTCACCCCTCCACTTT. Encoded protein: CASRIRERGSPLHF.